This paragraph reports one T cell receptor beta chain. Its target is not known. The CDR3 loop spans 14 amino acids. Germline V gene lookup returns CDR1 SGHTA and CDR2 FQGTGA. Trimming took 4 bases from V and 5 from J, leaving 12 bases between them. The sample belongs to a study of vaccination effects on CD4 cells after COVID-19. Study in general: Either the BNT162b2 or mRNA-1273 vaccine was given to participants in two doses. Regarding the study as a whole: Recruitment yielded few convalescent patients, and the study had no early post-infection timepoints. Healthy vaccine recipients' vaccine-induced clones were almost all SARS-CoV-2 mono-reactive.

This table comes from immunoSEQ multiplex PCR, and its TCRdb copy is limited to in-frame clones, with some not included. The table has tens of thousands of clones, approximately 75% seen once. Under the ViraFEST assay, PBMC were stimulated with viral peptide pools so that antigen-specific CD4+ T cells expanded. Sequencing was performed afterwards. A 10-day culture period preceded the isolation of CD4+ T cells. In the vaccine recipients, nucleocapsid antibodies were negative and there was no prior SARS-CoV-2 infection. A half-medium replacement with IL-2 medium was carried out on days 3 and 7. This specimen was CD4+ T cells from PBMCs cultured with HCoV-NL63 spike peptides, taken before COVID-19 vaccination. This sequence originates from a human donor who received a COVID-19 vaccine. The rearrangement joins TRBV7-3 to TRBJ2-1; D remains unclear. In DNA, the CDR3 is TGTGCCAGCAGCTCCTCCGCGTCCCACAATGAGCAGTTCTTC. It specifies CASSSSASHNEQFF.